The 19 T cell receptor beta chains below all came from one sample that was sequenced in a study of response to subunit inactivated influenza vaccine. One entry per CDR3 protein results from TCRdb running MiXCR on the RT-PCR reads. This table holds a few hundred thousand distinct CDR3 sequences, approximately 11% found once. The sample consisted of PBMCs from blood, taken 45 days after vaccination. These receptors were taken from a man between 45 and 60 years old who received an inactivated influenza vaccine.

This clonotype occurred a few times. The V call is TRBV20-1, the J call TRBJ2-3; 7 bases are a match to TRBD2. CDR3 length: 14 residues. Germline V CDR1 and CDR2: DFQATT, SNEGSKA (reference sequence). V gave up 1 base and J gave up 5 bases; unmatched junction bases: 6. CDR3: CSARAGGSLDTQYF. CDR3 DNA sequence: TGCAGTGCTAGAGCCGGGGGGTCTCTAGATACGCAGTATTTT.

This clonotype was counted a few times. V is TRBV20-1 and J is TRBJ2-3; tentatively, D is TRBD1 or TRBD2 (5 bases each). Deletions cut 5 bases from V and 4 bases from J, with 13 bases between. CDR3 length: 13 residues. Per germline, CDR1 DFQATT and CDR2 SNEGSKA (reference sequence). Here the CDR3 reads CSAGGGNPDTQYF. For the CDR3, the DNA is TGCAGTGCTGGGGGTGGGAATCCAGATACGCAGTATTTT.

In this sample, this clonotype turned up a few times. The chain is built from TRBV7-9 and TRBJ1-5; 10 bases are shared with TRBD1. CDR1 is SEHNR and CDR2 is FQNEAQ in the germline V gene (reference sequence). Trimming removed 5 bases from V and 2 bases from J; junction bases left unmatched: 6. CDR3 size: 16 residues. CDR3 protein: CASSATGGVGNQPQHF. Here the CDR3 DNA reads TGTGCCAGCAGCGCGACAGGGGGCGTCGGCAATCAGCCCCAGCATTTT.

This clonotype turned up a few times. The CDR3 DNA sequence: TGTGCCAGCAGTCAATGGCGTACTAGATTAGATACGCAGTATTTT. It codes for CASSQWRTRLDTQYF. The chain links TRBV7-8 to TRBJ2-3, with a tentative D call TRBD2 (5 bases). Germline CDR1 reads SGHVS; CDR2 reads FQNEAQ. CDR3 length equals 15 residues. Trimming removed 6 bases from V and 5 bases from J, with 18 bases in between.

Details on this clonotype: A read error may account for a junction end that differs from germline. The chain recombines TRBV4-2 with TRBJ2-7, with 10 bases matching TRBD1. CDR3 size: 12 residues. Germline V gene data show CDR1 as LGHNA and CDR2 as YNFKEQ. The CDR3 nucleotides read TGTGCCAGCAGCCAGACAGGGGGCGGCCTGATCTTC. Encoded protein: CASSQTGGGLIF.

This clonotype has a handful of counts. The CDR3 region has the DNA TGTGCCAGCAGCGCCGCCTCCGGAAACACCATATATTTT. It yields the protein CASSAASGNTIYF. The chain couples TRBV9 to TRBJ1-3; D is undetermined. There are 13 residues in the CDR3. V lost 3 bases and J 4 bases, leaving 8 bases between the germline ends. Germline-derived CDR1 and CDR2 are SGDLS and YYNGEE.

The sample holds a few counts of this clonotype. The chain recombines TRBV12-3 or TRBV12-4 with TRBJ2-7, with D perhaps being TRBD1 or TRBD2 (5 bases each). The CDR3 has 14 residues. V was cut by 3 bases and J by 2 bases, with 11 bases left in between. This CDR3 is CASSFGTFTYEQYF. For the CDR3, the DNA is TGTGCCAGCAGTTTTGGGACCTTCACCTACGAGCAGTACTTC.

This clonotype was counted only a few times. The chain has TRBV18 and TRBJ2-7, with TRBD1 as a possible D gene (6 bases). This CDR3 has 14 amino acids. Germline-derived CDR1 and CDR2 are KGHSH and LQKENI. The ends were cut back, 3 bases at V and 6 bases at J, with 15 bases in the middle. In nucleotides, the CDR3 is TGTGCCAGCTCACCCCGGACAGAGGGTGCCGAGCAGTACTTC. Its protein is CASSPRTEGAEQYF.

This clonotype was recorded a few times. CDR3 nucleotides: TGCGCCAGCAGTGATCGGTTCACCCAATTCGACAGACGCACAGATACGCAGTATTTT. Translating it yields CASSDRFTQFDRRTDTQYF. This rearrangement joins TRBV10-2 to TRBJ2-3, with D perhaps matching TRBD1 (5 bases). Germline V CDR1 and CDR2: WSHSY, SAAADI. Trimming shortened V by 3 bases and J by 1 base, and 23 bases separated the two germline ends. There are 19 residues in the CDR3.

CDR3 in DNA: TGTGCCAGCAGCTTTTTTAGCGGCAGCCTCATGAACACTGAAGCTTTCTTT. Translation: CASSFFSGSLMNTEAFF. The V call is TRBV11-2, the J call TRBJ1-1; D call uncertain. Trimming pared 3 bases from V and 0 bases from J, leaving 17 bases between. The CDR3 has 17 amino acids. Germline V gene lookup returns CDR1 SGHAT and CDR2 FQNNGV.

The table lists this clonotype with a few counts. The CDR3 region is CASSTLGSSGSSYNEQFF. CDR3 bases: TGTGCCAGCAGTACTCTGGGCTCTAGCGGAAGCTCCTACAATGAGCAGTTCTTC. V usage is TRBV2 and J usage is TRBJ2-1, with 7 bases identical to TRBD2. Germline lookup yields CDR1 SNHLY and CDR2 FYNNEI. CDR3 size: 18 residues. V shed 5 bases, J shed 0 bases, and the junction held 13 bases outside the gene matches.

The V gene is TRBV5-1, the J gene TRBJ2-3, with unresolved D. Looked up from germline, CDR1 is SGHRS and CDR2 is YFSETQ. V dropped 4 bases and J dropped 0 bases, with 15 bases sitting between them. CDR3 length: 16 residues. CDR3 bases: TGCGCCAGCAGCCCAAGTGGGTATACTAGCACAGATACGCAGTATTTT. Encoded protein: CASSPSGYTSTDTQYF.

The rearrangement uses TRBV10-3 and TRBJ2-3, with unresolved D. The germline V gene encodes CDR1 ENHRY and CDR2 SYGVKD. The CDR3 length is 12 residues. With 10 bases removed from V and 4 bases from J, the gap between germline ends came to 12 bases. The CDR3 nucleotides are TGTGCCACCGCGCCCAGTTCAGATACGCAGTATTTT. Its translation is CATAPSSDTQYF.

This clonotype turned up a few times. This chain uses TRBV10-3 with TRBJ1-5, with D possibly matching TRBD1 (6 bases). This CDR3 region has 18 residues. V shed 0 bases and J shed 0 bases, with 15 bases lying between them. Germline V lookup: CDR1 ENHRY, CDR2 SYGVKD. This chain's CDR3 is CAISESLAGEVSNQPQHF. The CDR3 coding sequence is TGTGCCATCAGTGAGTCGTTGGCAGGGGAAGTTAGCAATCAGCCCCAGCATTTT.

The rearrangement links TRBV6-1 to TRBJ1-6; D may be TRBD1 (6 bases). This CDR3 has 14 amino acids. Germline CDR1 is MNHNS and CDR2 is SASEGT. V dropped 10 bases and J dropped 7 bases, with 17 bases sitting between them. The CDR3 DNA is TGTGCCACCGATTGGGGGCAGCCAAATTCACCCCTCCACTTT. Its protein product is CATDWGQPNSPLHF.

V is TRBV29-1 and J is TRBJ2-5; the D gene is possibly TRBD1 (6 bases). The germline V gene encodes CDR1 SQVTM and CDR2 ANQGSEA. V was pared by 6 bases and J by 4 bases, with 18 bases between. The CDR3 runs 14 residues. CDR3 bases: TGCAGCGTCGGGGACACACCGCAAGGAGAGACCCAGTACTTC. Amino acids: CSVGDTPQGETQYF.

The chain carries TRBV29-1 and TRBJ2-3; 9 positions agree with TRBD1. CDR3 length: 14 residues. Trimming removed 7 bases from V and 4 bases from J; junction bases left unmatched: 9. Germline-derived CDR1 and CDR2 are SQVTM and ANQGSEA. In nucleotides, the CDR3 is TGCAGCGCCACCGGGACAGGGATAGCAGATACGCAGTATTTT. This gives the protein CSATGTGIADTQYF.

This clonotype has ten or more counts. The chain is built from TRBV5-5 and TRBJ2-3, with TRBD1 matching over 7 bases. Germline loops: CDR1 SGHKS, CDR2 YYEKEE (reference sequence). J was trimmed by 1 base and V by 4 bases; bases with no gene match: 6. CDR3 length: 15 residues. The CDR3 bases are TGTGCCAGCAGCGTAGGGACAGACCGCACAGATACGCAGTATTTT. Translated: CASSVGTDRTDTQYF.

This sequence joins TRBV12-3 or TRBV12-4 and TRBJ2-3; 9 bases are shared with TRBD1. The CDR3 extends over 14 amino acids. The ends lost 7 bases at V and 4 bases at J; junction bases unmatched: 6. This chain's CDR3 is CASTGTGIPDTQYF. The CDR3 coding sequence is TGTGCCAGCACCGGGACAGGGATCCCAGATACGCAGTATTTT.